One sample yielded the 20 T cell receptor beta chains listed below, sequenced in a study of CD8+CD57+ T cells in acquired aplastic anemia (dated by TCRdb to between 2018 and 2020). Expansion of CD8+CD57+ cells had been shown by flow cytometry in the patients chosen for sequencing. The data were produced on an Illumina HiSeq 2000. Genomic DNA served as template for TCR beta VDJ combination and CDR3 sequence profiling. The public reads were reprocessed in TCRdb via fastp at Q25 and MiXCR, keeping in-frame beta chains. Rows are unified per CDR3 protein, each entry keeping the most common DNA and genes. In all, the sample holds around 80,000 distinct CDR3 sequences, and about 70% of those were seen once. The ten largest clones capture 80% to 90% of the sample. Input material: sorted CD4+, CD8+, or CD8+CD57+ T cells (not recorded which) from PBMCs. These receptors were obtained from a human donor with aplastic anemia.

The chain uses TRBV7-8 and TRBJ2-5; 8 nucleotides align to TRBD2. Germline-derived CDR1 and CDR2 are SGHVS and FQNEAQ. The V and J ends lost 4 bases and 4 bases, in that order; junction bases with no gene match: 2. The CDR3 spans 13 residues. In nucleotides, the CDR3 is TGTGCCAGCAGCTCGACTAGCGTAGAGACCCAGTACTTC. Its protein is CASSSTSVETQYF.

The CDR3 DNA follows: TGTGCCAGTAGTATTGGAGGGAACGACTTTTACGAGCAGTACTTC. Translating gives CASSIGGNDFYEQYF. The chain recombines TRBV19 with TRBJ2-7; D is possibly TRBD2 (6 bases). The CDR3 sequence is 15 residues long. Germline loops: CDR1 LNHDA, CDR2 SQIVND (reference sequence). V was clipped by 3 bases and J by 4 bases, with 16 bases between them.

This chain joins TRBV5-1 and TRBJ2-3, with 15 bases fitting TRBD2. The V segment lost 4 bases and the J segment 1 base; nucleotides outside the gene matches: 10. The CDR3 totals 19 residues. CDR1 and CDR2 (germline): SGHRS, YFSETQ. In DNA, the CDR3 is TGCGCCAGCAGCACCGGGACTAGCGGGGGGAGGTGGGGCACAGATACGCAGTATTTT. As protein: CASSTGTSGGRWGTDTQYF.

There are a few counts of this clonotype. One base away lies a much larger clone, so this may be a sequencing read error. The chain's CDR3 is CSARAQGDGNTIYF. The CDR3 DNA sequence: TGCAGTGCTAGGGCTCAGGGGGATGGAAACACCATATATTTT. The rearrangement joins TRBV20-1 to TRBJ1-3; 7 positions agree with TRBD1. CDR3 length: 14 residues. Germline lookup yields CDR1 DFQATT and CDR2 SNEGSKA (reference sequence). Trimming removed 3 bases from V and 3 bases from J; junction bases left unmatched: 5.

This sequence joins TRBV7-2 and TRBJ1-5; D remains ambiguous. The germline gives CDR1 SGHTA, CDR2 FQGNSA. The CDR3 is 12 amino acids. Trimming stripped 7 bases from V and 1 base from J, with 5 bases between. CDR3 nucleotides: TGTGCCAGCACGAGGAGCAATCAGCCCCAGCATTTT. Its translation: CASTRSNQPQHF.

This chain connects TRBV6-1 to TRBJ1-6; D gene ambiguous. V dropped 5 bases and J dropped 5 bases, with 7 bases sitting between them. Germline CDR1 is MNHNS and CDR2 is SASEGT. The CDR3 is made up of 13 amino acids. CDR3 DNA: TGTGCCAGCAGTACAGCAGATAATTCACCCCTCCACTTT. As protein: CASSTADNSPLHF.

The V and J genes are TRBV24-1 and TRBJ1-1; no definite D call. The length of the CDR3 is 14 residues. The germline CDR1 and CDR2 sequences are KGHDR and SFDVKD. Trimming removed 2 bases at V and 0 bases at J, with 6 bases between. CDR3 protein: CATSDSNLNTEAFF. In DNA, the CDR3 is TGTGCCACCAGTGATTCTAACTTGAACACTGAAGCTTTCTTT.

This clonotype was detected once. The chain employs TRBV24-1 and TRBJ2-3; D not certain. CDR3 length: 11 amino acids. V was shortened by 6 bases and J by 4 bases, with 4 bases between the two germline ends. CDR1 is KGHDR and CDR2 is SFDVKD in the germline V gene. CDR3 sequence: CATSSADTQYF. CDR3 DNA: TGTGCCACCAGTTCGGCAGATACGCAGTATTTT.

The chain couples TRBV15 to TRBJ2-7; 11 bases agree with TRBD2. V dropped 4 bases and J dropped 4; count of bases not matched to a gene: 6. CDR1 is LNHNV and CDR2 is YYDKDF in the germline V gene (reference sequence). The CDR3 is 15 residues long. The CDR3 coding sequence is TGTGCCACCAGCACCGGACTAGCGGGCGCATACGAGCAGTACTTC. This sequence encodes CATSTGLAGAYEQYF.

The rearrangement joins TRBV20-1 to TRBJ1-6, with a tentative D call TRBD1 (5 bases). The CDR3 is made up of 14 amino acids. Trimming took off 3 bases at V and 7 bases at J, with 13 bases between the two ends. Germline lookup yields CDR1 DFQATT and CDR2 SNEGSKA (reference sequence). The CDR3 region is CSASVGPMNSPLHF. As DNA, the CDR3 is TGCAGTGCTAGTGTGGGACCGATGAATTCACCCCTCCACTTT.

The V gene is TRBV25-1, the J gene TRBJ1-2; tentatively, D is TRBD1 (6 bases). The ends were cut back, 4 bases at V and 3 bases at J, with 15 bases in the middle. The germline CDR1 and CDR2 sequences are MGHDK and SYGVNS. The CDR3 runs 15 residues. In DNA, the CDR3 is TGTGCCAGCAGTGCCCCCCTGGGGGCGGACTATGGCTACACCTTC. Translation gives CASSAPLGADYGYTF.

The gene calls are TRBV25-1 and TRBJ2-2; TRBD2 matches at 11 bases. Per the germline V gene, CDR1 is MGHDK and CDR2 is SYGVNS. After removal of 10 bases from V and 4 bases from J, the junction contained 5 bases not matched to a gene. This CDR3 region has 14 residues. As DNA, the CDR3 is TGTGCCAAGCCCGGGACTAGCGGCACCGGGGAGCTGTTTTTT. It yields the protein CAKPGTSGTGELFF.

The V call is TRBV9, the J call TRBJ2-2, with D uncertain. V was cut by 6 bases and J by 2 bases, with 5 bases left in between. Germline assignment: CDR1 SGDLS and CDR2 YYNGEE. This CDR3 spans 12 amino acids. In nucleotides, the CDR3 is TGTGCCAGCAACCACAACACCGGGGAGCTGTTTTTT. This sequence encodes CASNHNTGELFF. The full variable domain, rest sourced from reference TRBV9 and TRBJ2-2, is DSGVTQTPKHLITATGQRVTLRCSPRSGDLSVYWYQQSLDQGLQFLIQYYNGEERAKGNILERFSAQQFPDLHSELNLSSLELGDSALYFCASNHNTGELFFGEGSRLTVL.

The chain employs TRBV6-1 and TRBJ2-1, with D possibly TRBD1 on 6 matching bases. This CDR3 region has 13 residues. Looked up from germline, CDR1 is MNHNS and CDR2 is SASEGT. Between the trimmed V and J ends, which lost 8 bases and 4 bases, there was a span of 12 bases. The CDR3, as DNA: TGTGCCAGCCGCCAGGGGTTATACAATGAGCAGTTCTTC. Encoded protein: CASRQGLYNEQFF.

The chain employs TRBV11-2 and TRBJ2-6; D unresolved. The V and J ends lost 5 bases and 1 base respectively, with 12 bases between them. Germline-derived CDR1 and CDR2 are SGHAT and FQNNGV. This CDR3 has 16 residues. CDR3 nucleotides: TGTGCCAGCAGCGCGACACGAACTTCTGGGGCCAACGTCCTGACTTTC. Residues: CASSATRTSGANVLTF.

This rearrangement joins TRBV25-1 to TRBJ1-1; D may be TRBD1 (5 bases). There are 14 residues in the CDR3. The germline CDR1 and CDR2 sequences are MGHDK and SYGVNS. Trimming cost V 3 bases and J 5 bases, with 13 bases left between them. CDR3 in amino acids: CASSDWDVMTEAFF. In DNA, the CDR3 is TGTGCCAGCAGTGACTGGGACGTAATGACTGAAGCTTTCTTT.

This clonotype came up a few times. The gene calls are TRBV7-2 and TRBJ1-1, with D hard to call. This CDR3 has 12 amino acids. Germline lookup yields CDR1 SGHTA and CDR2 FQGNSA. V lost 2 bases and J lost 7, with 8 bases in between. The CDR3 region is CASSLPMNEAFF. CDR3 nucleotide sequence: TGTGCCAGCAGCTTACCTATGAATGAAGCTTTCTTT. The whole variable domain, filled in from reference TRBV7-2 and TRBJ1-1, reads GAGVSQSPSNKVTEKGKDVELRCDPISGHTALYWYRQSLGQGLEFLIYFQGNSAPDKSGLPSDRFSAERTGGSVSTLTIQRTQQEDSAVYLCASSLPMNEAFFGQGTRLTVV.

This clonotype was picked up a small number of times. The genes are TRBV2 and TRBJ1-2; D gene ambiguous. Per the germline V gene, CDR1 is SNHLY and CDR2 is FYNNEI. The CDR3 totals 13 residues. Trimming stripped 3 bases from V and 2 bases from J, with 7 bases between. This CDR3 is CASSDEGNYGYTF. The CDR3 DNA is TGTGCCAGCAGTGACGAAGGGAACTATGGCTACACCTTC.

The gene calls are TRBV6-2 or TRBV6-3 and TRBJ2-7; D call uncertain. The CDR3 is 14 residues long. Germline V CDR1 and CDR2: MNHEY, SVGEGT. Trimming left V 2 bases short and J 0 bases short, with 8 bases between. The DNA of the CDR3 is TGTGCCAGCAGTTACGGACGTACCTCCTACGAGCAGTACTTC. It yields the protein CASSYGRTSYEQYF.

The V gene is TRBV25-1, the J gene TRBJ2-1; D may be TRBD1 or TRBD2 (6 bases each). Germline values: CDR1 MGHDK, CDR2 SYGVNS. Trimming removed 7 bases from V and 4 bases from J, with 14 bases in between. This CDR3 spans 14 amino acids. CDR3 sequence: CASTGGQGYNEQFF. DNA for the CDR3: TGTGCCAGCACCGGGGGCCAGGGATACAATGAGCAGTTCTTC.